These T cell receptor beta chains were read from a single sample in a study of OX40 agonist ivuxolimab in advanced cancers. Repertoires were generated with immunoSEQ multiplex PCR, while TCRdb's copy carries only in-frame clones and drops some. The sample includes tens of thousands of clones, roughly 90% seen only once; the top ten take around 0.61%. The specimen was CD4+ or CD8+ T cells sorted from blood, collected in a trial of the OX40 agonist ivuxolimab. Receptors were obtained from an adult with an advanced solid tumor such as melanoma, head and neck, liver or kidney cancer. CDR3s leave out the opening cysteine and the closing phenylalanine or tryptophan.

j_gene,v_gene,CDR3aa
TRBJ2-3,TRBV19,ASSSGLAGNTQY
TRBJ2-2,TRBV5-5,ASSQTSGTAGELF
TRBJ2-2,TRBV30,AWTRTLASGRANGELF
TRBJ1-4,TRBV11-2,ASSFGQGILFNEKLF
TRBJ2-5,TRBV27,ASSLTGGYETQY
TRBJ2-3,TRBV6-4,ASSADSTDTQY
TRBJ2-5,TRBV28,ASSLESGADRHRQETQY
TRBJ1-2,TRBV29-1,SVGRANYGYT
TRBJ2-7,TRBV11-2,ASSSLGGPSYEQY
TRBJ2-3,TRBV6-1,ASSALAGGPTDTQY